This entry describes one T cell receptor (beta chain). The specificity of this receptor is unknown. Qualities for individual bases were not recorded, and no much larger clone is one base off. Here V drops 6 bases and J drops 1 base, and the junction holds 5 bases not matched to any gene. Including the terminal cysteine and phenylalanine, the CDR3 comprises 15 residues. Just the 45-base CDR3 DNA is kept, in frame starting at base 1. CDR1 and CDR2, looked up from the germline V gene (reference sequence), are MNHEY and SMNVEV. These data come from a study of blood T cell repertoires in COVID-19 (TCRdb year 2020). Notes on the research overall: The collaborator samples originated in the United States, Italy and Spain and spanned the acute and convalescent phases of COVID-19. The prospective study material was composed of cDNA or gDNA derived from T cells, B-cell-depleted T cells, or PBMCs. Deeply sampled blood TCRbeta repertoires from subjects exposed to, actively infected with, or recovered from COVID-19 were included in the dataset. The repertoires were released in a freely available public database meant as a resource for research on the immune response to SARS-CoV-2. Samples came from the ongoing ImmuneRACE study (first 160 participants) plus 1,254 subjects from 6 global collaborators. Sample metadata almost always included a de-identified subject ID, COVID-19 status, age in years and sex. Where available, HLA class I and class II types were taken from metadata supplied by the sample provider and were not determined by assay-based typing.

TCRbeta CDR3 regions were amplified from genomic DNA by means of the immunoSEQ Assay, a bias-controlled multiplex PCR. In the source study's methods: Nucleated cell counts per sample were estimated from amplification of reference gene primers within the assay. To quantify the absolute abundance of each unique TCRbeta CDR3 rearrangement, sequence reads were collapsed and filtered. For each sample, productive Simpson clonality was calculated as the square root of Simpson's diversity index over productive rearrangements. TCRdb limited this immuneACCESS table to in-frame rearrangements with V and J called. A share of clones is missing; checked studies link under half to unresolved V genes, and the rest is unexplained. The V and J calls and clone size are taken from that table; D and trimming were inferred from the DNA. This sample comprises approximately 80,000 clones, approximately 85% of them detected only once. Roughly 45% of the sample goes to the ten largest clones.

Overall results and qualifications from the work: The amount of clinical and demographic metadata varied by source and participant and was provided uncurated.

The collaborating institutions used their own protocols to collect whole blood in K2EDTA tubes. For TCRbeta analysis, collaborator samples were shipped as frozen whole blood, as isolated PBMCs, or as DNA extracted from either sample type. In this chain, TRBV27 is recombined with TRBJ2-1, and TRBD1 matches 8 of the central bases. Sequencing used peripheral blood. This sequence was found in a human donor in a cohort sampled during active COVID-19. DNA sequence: TGTGCCAGCAGACGTGGACAGGGTTCCTACAATGAGCAGTTCTTC. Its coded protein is CASRRGQGSYNEQFF.